These 5 T cell receptor beta chains share one sample of origin, sequenced in a study of blood T cell repertoires in COVID-19. Sequenced by immunoSEQ multiplex PCR; TCRdb stores in-frame clones only, minus some. In the table there are 270,000 or so clones, approximately 87% of which are singletons. The sample consisted of peripheral blood. The origin of the receptors is a woman in her thirties with COVID-19, enrolled during active disease.

This clone was detected only a few times. The V call is TRBV27, the J call TRBJ2-1; the D gene is possibly TRBD2 (6 bases). The CDR3 is 15 amino acids. Germline V gives CDR1 MNHEY, CDR2 SMNVEV (reference sequence). Deletions cut 5 bases from V and 0 bases from J, with 11 bases between. CDR3 protein: CASSPGSASYNEQFF. DNA for the CDR3: TGTGCCAGCAGTCCCGGGAGTGCCTCCTACAATGAGCAGTTCTTC.

CDR3 sequence (DNA): TGTGCCAGCAGCTTAGAAGTAGGGCAGGGGGCTGGAGATACGCAGTATTTT. Its translation: CASSLEVGQGAGDTQYF. The V call is TRBV7-6, the J call TRBJ2-3; 8 bases align to TRBD1. This CDR3 has 17 amino acids. CDR1 and CDR2 (germline): SGHVS, FNYEAQ. The trim removed 1 base at V and 5 bases at J, leaving 11 bases unmatched.

The count of this clone is one. The CDR3 nucleotides are TGTGCCACCAGCAGTTGGACAGGGGTGGAGCAGCCCCAGCATTTT. Protein product: CATSSWTGVEQPQHF. The chain uses TRBV15 and TRBJ1-5; 9 bases are shared with TRBD1. The V segment lost 3 bases and the J segment 7 bases; nucleotides outside the gene matches: 7. This CDR3 is 15 amino acids long. The germline V gene encodes CDR1 LNHNV and CDR2 YYDKDF (reference sequence).

The J gene is TRBJ2-2, the V gene TRBV6-5; TRBD1 agrees at 7 bases. The germline CDR1 and CDR2 sequences are MNHEY and SVGAGI. There are 15 residues in the CDR3. The J segment lost 4 bases and the V segment lost 6 bases, leaving 8 bases of the junction unmatched. CDR3 bases: TGTGCCAGCAGGAGAGGGACAGTGGCCACCGGGGAGCTGTTTTTT. It is translated as CASRRGTVATGELFF.

The chain links TRBV2 to TRBJ2-2, with a possible D match to TRBD2 (5 bases). Trimming removed 10 bases from V and 6 bases from J, with 9 bases in between. The CDR3 sequence is 11 residues long. Germline loops: CDR1 SNHLY, CDR2 FYNNEI. The CDR3 region is CANRGAGELFF. CDR3 coding DNA: TGTGCCAACCGGGGTGCCGGGGAGCTGTTTTTT.